The clone carrying this T cell receptor beta chain was seen repeatedly, ten times or more. Antigen specificity is unknown. This specimen belongs to a study of regulatory T cells in long-lasting Graves disease. Study context: The study counted Graves' disease as persistent given over 5 years of antithyroid drugs and positive TSH receptor antibodies. Study-level results: Persistent Graves' patients showed reduced TCR diversity versus newly diagnosed patients. Blood alone, not thyroid tissue, was studied.

Investigators prepared the TCR beta libraries by applying iRepertoire HTBI primers and Arm-PCR of CDR3 regions. TCRdb passed the multiplex PCR reads through MiXCR, listing each CDR3 protein once. Among around 400,000 distinct CDR3 sequences listed, about a quarter were seen once. As for time point: persistent/refractory GD, antithyroid drugs over 5 years with positive TRAb. PBMC RNA served as the TCR library source. V was clipped by 6 bases and J by 1 base; unmatched bases: 4. This CDR3 has 15 residues. V is TRBV12-3 or TRBV12-4 and J is TRBJ2-7; 12 nucleotides agree with TRBD2. The TCR originated in a female donor with Graves disease. Sequenced here: peripheral blood mononuclear cells (PBMCs), sampled when the disease was refractory, from a patient treated with antithyroid drugs. CDR3 residues: CASSLTSGGSYEQYF. Here the CDR3 DNA reads TGTGCCAGCAGCTTGACTAGCGGGGGATCCTACGAGCAGTACTTC.